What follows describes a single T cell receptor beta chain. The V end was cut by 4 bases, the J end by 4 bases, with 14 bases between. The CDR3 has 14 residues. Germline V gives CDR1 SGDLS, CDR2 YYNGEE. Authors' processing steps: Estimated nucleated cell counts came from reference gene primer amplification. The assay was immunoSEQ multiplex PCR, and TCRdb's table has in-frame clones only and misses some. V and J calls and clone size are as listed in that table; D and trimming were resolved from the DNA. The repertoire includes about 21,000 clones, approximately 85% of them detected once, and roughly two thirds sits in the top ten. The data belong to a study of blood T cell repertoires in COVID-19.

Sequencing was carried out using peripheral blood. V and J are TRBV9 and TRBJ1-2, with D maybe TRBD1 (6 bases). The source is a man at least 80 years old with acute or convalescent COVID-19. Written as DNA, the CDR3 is TGTGCCAGCAGCTTAACGGGGACACCCTATGGCTACACCTTC. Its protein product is CASSLTGTPYGYTF.